This TCR beta chain derives from a study of technical replicates of blood from a handful of donors. Sequencing was performed with immunoSEQ multiplex PCR; in TCRdb, only in-frame clones are kept and a portion is missing. The sample lists over 50,000 clones, over 75% occurring once. V gave up 2 bases and J gave up 4 bases; unmatched junction bases: 12. The CDR3 spans 16 residues. Germline V gene data show CDR1 as GTSNPN and CDR2 as SVGIG (reference sequence). The gene calls are TRBV30 and TRBJ1-2; 8 positions match TRBD1. Input material: PBMCs. This TCR was sampled from a human donor in good health. Some clones in this sample may be carry-over from other donors' samples. In DNA, the CDR3 is TGTGCCTGGAGTCTGGTACGCGGACAGGGATCCTATGGCTACACCTTC. Its protein product is CAWSLVRGQGSYGYTF.